This T cell receptor (beta chain) derives from a study of shared clonotypes between healthy human individuals. Study as a whole: The study drew on a couple of women and a few men aged 18 to 49 as donors. The study's findings and limits: A few donors held about 5% of naive CD4 clonotypes in common.

As to this clone: Its antigen remains unknown.

This CDR3 is built from 15 residues. Germline CDR1 is SGHDT and CDR2 is YYEEEE. Trimming took off 4 bases at V and 5 bases at J, with 18 bases between the two ends. Each PCR replicate from the sorted subsets contained about 200 ng DNA, which is about 30,000 T cell genomes. The table came from immunoSEQ multiplex PCR; TCRdb's copy has only in-frame clones and leaves some out. This table has a few million clones, 93% appearing once. This receptor was obtained from a man younger than 30 in good health. Some clones in this sample may be carry-over from other donors' samples. Sequenced: naive CD4+ T cells from PBMCs. Subset indicated: CD45RA+ positively selected. This chain connects TRBV5-6 to TRBJ2-5; the D gene is possibly TRBD1 (6 bases). CDR3: CASSRQSAGVETQYF. The CDR3 nucleotides are TGTGCCAGCAGCCGACAGTCGGCAGGGGTCGAGACCCAGTACTTC.